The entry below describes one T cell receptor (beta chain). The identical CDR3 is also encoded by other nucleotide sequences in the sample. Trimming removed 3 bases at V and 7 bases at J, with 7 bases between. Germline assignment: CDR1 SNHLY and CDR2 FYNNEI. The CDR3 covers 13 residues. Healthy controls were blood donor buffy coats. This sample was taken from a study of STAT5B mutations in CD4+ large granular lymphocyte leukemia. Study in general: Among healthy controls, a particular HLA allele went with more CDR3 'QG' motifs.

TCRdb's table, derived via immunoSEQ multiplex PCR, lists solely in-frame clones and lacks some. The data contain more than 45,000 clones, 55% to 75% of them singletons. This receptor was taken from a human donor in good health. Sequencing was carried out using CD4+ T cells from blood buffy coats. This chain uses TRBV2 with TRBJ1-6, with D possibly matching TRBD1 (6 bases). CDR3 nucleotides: TGTGCCAGCAGTGATAGGGGGAATTCACCCCTCCACTTT. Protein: CASSDRGNSPLHF.